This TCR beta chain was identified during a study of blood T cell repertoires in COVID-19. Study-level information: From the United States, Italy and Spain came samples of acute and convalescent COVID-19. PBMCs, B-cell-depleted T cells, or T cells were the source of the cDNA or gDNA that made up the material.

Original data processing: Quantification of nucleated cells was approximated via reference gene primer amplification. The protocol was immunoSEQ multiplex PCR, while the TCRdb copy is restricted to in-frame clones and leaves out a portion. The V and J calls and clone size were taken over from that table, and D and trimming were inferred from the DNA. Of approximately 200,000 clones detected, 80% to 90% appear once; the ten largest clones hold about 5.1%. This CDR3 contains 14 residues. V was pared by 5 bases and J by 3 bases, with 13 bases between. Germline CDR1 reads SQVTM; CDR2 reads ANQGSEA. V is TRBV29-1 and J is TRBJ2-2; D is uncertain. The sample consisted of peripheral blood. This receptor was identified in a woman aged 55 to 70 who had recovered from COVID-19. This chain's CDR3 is CSVRWAEDTGELFF. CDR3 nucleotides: TGCAGCGTTCGCTGGGCAGAAGACACCGGGGAGCTGTTTTTT.